This is a list of T cell receptor beta chains from one sample in a study of response to subunit inactivated influenza vaccine. Via MiXCR, TCRdb re-called the RT-PCR reads, giving one row per CDR3 protein. This table has 500,000 to 600,000 distinct CDR3 sequences, approximately 7.1% appearing once. The sequencing here drew on PBMCs from blood, taken less than 30 months after vaccination. The receptors here all came from a man between 50 and 70 years old who received an inactivated influenza vaccine. Both conserved end residues are part of each CDR3. A D gene is named only where the DNA matches it firmly. The size field is filled for only some rows; it gives once, few, many or a size class.

.	TRBV4-3	many	TRBJ1-5	CASSRGRDQPQHF	TGCGCCAGCAGCCGAGGACGGGATCAGCCCCAGCATTTT
.	TRBV6-1	few	TRBJ2-7	CASSGTVAYEQYF	TGTGCCAGCAGTGGGACAGTCGCCTACGAGCAGTACTTC
TRBD1	TRBV7-6	many	TRBJ1-1	CASSPFTGGTEAFF	TGTGCCAGCAGCCCCTTTACAGGGGGCACTGAAGCTTTCTTT
.	TRBV20-1	.	TRBJ2-1	CSASPRALVRSYNEQFF	TGCAGTGCTAGTCCCCGCGCACTAGTTAGATCCTACAATGAGCAGTTCTTC
.	TRBV7-9	many	TRBJ2-7	CATGRSSYEQYF	TGTGCCACAGGGAGGAGCTCCTACGAGCAGTACTTC
TRBD1	TRBV6-1	few	TRBJ1-1	CASTGPLRGLTFF	TGTGCCAGCACGGGCCCGCTCAGGGGGCTAACTTTCTTT
.	TRBV6-2/TRBV6-3	few	TRBJ1-1	CASSYSAANTEAFF	TGTGCCAGCAGTTACTCGGCTGCGAACACTGAAGCTTTCTTT
.	TRBV28	few	TRBJ2-7	CASSYGEYEQYF	TGTGCCAGCAGTTATGGGGAGTACGAGCAGTACTTC
.	TRBV18	.	TRBJ2-7	CASSLNQNEQYF	TGTGCCAGCTCCCTTAACCAGAACGAGCAGTACTTC
TRBD1	TRBV5-6	.	TRBJ1-5	CASSPGQGTGNQPQHF	TGTGCCAGCAGCCCAGGACAGGGAACGGGTAATCAGCCCCAGCATTTT
TRBD1	TRBV12-3/TRBV12-4	.	TRBJ1-5	CASSRDSFQPQHF	TGTGCCAGCAGTAGGGACAGTTTCCAGCCCCAGCATTTT
.	TRBV25-1	few	TRBJ1-1	CASSELPVRDTRGPEAFF	TGTGCCAGCAGTGAACTTCCGGTGAGGGACACAAGAGGCCCTGAAGCTTTCTTT
TRBD2	TRBV29-1	few	TRBJ2-1	CSVASSGEQFF	TGCAGCGTTGCTTCTAGCGGCGAGCAGTTCTTC
.	TRBV20-1	.	TRBJ1-1	CSARVMTEAFF	TGCAGTGCTAGAGTAATGACTGAAGCTTTCTTT
.	TRBV7-2	many	TRBJ1-3	CASSLGILGGAGNTIYF	TGTGCCAGCAGCTTAGGGATTCTGGGGGGCGCGGGAAACACCATATATTTT
.	TRBV30	many	TRBJ2-1	CAFTSNPYNEQFF	TGTGCTTTTACTAGTAACCCCTACAATGAGCAGTTCTTC
.	TRBV27	many	TRBJ1-6	CASSWYANSPLHF	TGTGCCAGCAGTTGGTACGCAAATTCACCCCTCCACTTT
.	TRBV15	.	TRBJ1-4	CATSRKLMGEEKLFF	TGTGCCACCAGCAGGAAACTCATGGGAGAAGAAAAACTGTTTTTT
.	TRBV3-1	few	TRBJ2-2	CASSQDRPTGELFF	TGTGCCAGCAGCCAAGATAGGCCCACCGGGGAGCTGTTTTTT
.	TRBV3-1	.	TRBJ2-5	CASSQVRVRETQYF	TGTGCCAGCAGCCAAGTGAGGGTGAGGGAGACCCAGTACTTC
TRBD2	TRBV6-2/TRBV6-3	few	TRBJ2-2	CASSYGGLAGNTGELFF	TGTGCCAGCAGTTACGGCGGACTAGCGGGAAACACCGGGGAGCTGTTTTTT
.	TRBV7-9	few	TRBJ1-1	CASSLALTGNTEAFF	TGTGCCAGCAGCTTAGCGCTTACCGGGAACACTGAAGCTTTCTTT
TRBD2	TRBV6-5	.	TRBJ2-1	CASSYSLSAGGYNEQFF	TGTGCCAGCAGTTACTCGTTGTCCGCGGGAGGATACAATGAGCAGTTCTTC
.	TRBV7-8	few	TRBJ1-4	CASSPKLGYEKLFF	TGTGCCAGCAGCCCCAAGCTGGGGTACGAAAAACTGTTTTTT
.	TRBV20-1	few	TRBJ2-7	CSAKRGILNEQYF	TGCAGTGCTAAGAGGGGTATCCTCAACGAGCAGTACTTC
.	TRBV12-3/TRBV12-4	.	TRBJ2-1	CASDPDGDYNEQFF	TGTGCCAGCGATCCCGACGGAGATTACAATGAGCAGTTCTTC
.	TRBV12-3/TRBV12-4	.	TRBJ2-5	CASSLDFGVETQYF	TGTGCCAGCAGCCTGGACTTCGGGGTAGAGACCCAGTACTTC
TRBD2	TRBV20-1	.	TRBJ2-5	CSARDPVSGAEGETQYF	TGCAGTGCTAGAGATCCTGTTAGCGGGGCGGAGGGGGAGACCCAGTACTTC
.	TRBV24-1	few	TRBJ2-2	CATSDPGTKDWELFF	TGTGCCACCAGTGATCCCGGGACAAAAGACTGGGAGCTGTTTTTT
.	TRBV6-5	.	TRBJ2-1	CASSYGHNGDLFF	TGTGCCAGCAGTTACGGCCATAACGGGGACCTTTTCTTC
.	TRBV6-1	few	TRBJ1-2	CASSEALRGHYGYTF	TGTGCCAGCAGTGAAGCGCTTCGAGGACATTATGGCTACACCTTC
.	TRBV4-3	many	TRBJ1-6	CASSPDFGSVAPLHF	TGCGCCAGCAGCCCAGATTTTGGTTCTGTAGCACCCCTCCACTTT
.	TRBV7-2	many	TRBJ1-1	CASSLEFGHEAFF	TGTGCCAGCAGCTTAGAGTTCGGGCATGAAGCTTTCTTT
.	TRBV29-1	.	TRBJ2-1	CSITVNSYNEQFF	TGCAGCATTACAGTGAACTCCTACAATGAGCAGTTCTTC
.	TRBV7-6	few	TRBJ2-7	CASSFSQGPYEQYF	TGTGCCAGCAGCTTTTCTCAGGGTCCCTACGAGCAGTACTTC
TRBD1	TRBV9	.	TRBJ1-5	CASSVGTGGIDQPQHF	TGTGCCAGCAGCGTAGGGACAGGGGGCATTGATCAGCCCCAGCATTTT
TRBD1	TRBV24-1	few	TRBJ2-1	CATSDPNRGSSYNEQFF	TGTGCCACCAGTGACCCAAACAGGGGTAGCTCCTACAATGAGCAGTTCTTC
.	TRBV6-2/TRBV6-3	many	TRBJ2-1	CASTSRLGQEQFF	TGTGCCAGCACCTCCCGACTAGGGCAGGAGCAGTTCTTC
.	TRBV5-1	.	TRBJ1-2	CASSLEGSSNYGYTF	TGCGCCAGCAGCTTGGAAGGATCCTCTAACTATGGCTACACCTTC
TRBD2	TRBV18	few	TRBJ2-2	CASSPRTSGSKAGELFF	TGTGCCAGCTCACCGAGGACTAGCGGGAGTAAAGCCGGGGAGCTGTTTTTT
.	TRBV7-2	few	TRBJ1-3	CASSSRGDSGNTIYF	TGTGCCAGCAGCTCCCGAGGGGACTCTGGAAACACCATATATTTT
TRBD1	TRBV29-1	few	TRBJ1-2	CSGSRQGSDGYTF	TGCAGCGGCTCGAGACAGGGTAGCGATGGCTACACCTTC
TRBD1	TRBV7-6	.	TRBJ2-7	CASSLGGQGAVYEQYF	TGTGCCAGCAGCTTGGGGGGACAGGGGGCCGTCTACGAGCAGTACTTC
TRBD1	TRBV12-3/TRBV12-4	few	TRBJ2-1	CASSETQGATYNEQFF	TGTGCCAGCAGTGAAACCCAGGGGGCGACCTACAATGAGCAGTTCTTC
.	TRBV23-1	few	TRBJ1-5	CASSQRISPSNQPQHF	TGCGCCAGCAGTCAACGGATTTCCCCAAGCAATCAGCCCCAGCATTTT
TRBD2	TRBV11-2	many	TRBJ2-5	CASSLSSGAQETQYF	TGTGCCAGCAGCTTATCTAGCGGGGCCCAAGAGACCCAGTACTTC
.	TRBV7-9	few	TRBJ2-5	CASSLAWTEQETQYF	TGTGCCAGCAGCTTAGCTTGGACAGAGCAAGAGACCCAGTACTTC
.	TRBV5-7	.	TRBJ1-1	CASSHRPQNTEAFF	TGTGCCAGCAGCCACCGACCACAGAACACTGAAGCTTTCTTT
TRBD2	TRBV5-6	few	TRBJ2-7	CASSLVAGGPYEQYF	TGTGCCAGCAGCTTGGTAGCGGGGGGCCCCTACGAGCAGTACTTC
.	TRBV20-1	many	TRBJ2-1	CSASLSYNEQFF	TGCAGTGCTTCGTTGTCCTACAATGAGCAGTTCTTC
TRBD1	TRBV7-3	few	TRBJ2-2	CASSSETGANTGELFF	TGTGCCAGCAGCTCAGAGACAGGGGCGAACACCGGGGAGCTGTTTTTT
.	TRBV27	few	TRBJ1-5	CASSLNGAEPQHF	TGTGCCAGCAGTTTGAACGGGGCAGAGCCCCAGCATTTT
TRBD2	TRBV30	.	TRBJ2-3	CAWSEFGGRLAERDTQYF	TGTGCCTGGAGTGAATTCGGGGGGAGACTAGCAGAACGAGATACGCAGTATTTT
TRBD1	TRBV5-1	few	TRBJ1-2	CASSLAGGENYGYTF	TGCGCCAGCAGCTTGGCAGGGGGCGAGAACTATGGCTACACCTTC
.	TRBV10-1	.	TRBJ2-1	CASGINNEQFF	TGCGCCAGCGGGATCAACAATGAGCAGTTCTTC
.	TRBV5-1	many	TRBJ2-2	CASSSKSRGNTGELFF	TGCGCCAGCAGCTCTAAGTCCAGGGGGAACACCGGGGAGCTGTTTTTT
.	TRBV20-1	.	TRBJ1-5	CSARIQGTGNQPQHF	TGCAGTGCTAGGATACAGGGTACGGGCAATCAGCCCCAGCATTTT
TRBD2	TRBV20-1	.	TRBJ2-1	CSVKGLAGGPGEQFF	TGCAGTGTTAAGGGACTAGCGGGGGGGCCTGGTGAGCAGTTCTTC
.	TRBV6-1	few	TRBJ2-1	CASSPAGFNEQFF	TGTGCCAGCAGCCCGGCGGGGTTCAATGAGCAGTTCTTC